This T cell receptor beta chain stems from a study of T cell responses to AZD1222 COVID-19 vaccine. Study findings and constraints: With two AZD1222 doses given, Spike-specific TCR breadth and depth both rose.

In regard to this clone: Its antigen is undetermined.

Germline V gene lookup returns CDR1 MGHRA and CDR2 YSYEKL. The CDR3 covers 16 residues. Trimming removed 4 bases from V and 0 bases from J, with 10 bases in between. Clones were read by immunoSEQ multiplex PCR, and TCRdb kept only the in-frame ones, dropping some. This table holds 150,000 to 200,000 clones, approximately 93% found once. The chain joins TRBV4-1 to TRBJ2-6, with D unresolved. Sequenced material: peripheral blood, taken on day 0 of AZD1222 vaccination. The sequence was collected from an adult in good health. In DNA form, the CDR3 reads TGCGCCAGCAGCCGAATGATCGGCTCTGGGGCCAACGTCCTGACTTTC. Encoded protein: CASSRMIGSGANVLTF.